The subject of this entry is one T cell receptor (beta chain). This entry belongs to a study of blood T cell repertoires in COVID-19. The Seattle site enrolled patients during active infection and followed them longitudinally. The V end was cut by 3 bases, the J end by 2 bases, with 8 bases between. Germline V gives CDR1 SGDLS, CDR2 YYNGEE. The CDR3 is 13 residues long. Data came from immunoSEQ multiplex PCR; TCRdb stores just in-frame clones and leaves some out. Counted here are about 390,000 clones, approximately 87% occurring once; the ten biggest clones make up over 2%. The TCR sequence derives from an older woman with COVID-19, enrolled during active disease. The chain couples TRBV9 to TRBJ2-5; D gene ambiguous. The sequenced sample consisted of peripheral blood. The CDR3 nucleotides are TGTGCCAGCAGCGCCCTCAGTCAAGAGACCCAGTACTTC. Translating it yields CASSALSQETQYF. The variable domain in full, completed from reference TRBV9 and TRBJ2-5, reads DSGVTQTPKHLITATGQRVTLRCSPRSGDLSVYWYQQSLDQGLQFLIQYYNGEERAKGNILERFSAQQFPDLHSELNLSSLELGDSALYFCASSALSQETQYFGPGTRLLVL.